Below, 20 T cell receptor beta chains from the same sample are listed, as sequenced in a study of blood T cells in healthy people across ages. A sample-barcoded 5' primer and a J-beta primer mix were used in a second PCR of about 7 to 11 cycles. TCRdb reprocessed the 5' RACE reads via MiXCR and lists one record per CDR3 protein. The sample shows some 1.5 million distinct CDR3 sequences, approximately 28% of them seen only once. The sequenced sample was blood. The receptors originated from a woman younger than 45 in good health.

This clonotype was picked up a small number of times. V usage is TRBV5-1 and J usage is TRBJ2-1, with TRBD1 matching 7 bases. The CDR3 consists of 13 residues. The germline CDR1 and CDR2 sequences are SGHRS and YFSETQ. V dropped 5 bases and J dropped 4; count of bases not matched to a gene: 3. In DNA, the CDR3 is TGCGCCAGCAGAGCAGGGGGATACAATGAGCAGTTCTTC. It yields the protein CASRAGGYNEQFF.

There are a few counts of this clonotype. CDR3 loop: CSAGPAGITDTQYF. The CDR3 DNA follows: TGCAGTGCTGGCCCAGCGGGTATCACAGATACGCAGTATTTT. The V and J genes are TRBV20-1 and TRBJ2-3, with a weak D call TRBD2 (6 bases). This CDR3 has 14 amino acids. V lost 5 bases and J 2 bases, leaving 14 bases between the germline ends. The germline gives CDR1 DFQATT, CDR2 SNEGSKA (reference sequence).

This clonotype was counted at least ten times. This sequence joins TRBV18 and TRBJ2-3; 8 bases line up with TRBD1. The trim removed 8 bases at V and 3 bases at J, leaving 7 bases unmatched. This CDR3 has 14 amino acids. The germline gives CDR1 KGHSH, CDR2 LQKENI. The DNA of the CDR3 is TGTGCCAGCGCTCCGGGACAGGATACAGATACGCAGTATTTT. Translation gives CASAPGQDTDTQYF. Drawing the rest from reference TRBV18 and TRBJ2-3, the complete variable domain is NAGVMQNPRHLVRRRGQEARLRCSPMKGHSHVYWYRQLPEEGLKFMVYLQKENIIDESGMPKERFSAEFPKEGPSILRIQQVVRGDSAAYFCASAPGQDTDTQYFGPGTRLTVL.

This clonotype was counted a few times. The chain recombines TRBV5-1 with TRBJ2-7; 13 nucleotides match TRBD2. V shed 4 bases and J 7 bases; nucleotides not matched to a gene: 11. CDR3 length: 16 amino acids. The germline CDR1 and CDR2 sequences are SGHRS and YFSETQ. The CDR3, as DNA: TGCGCCAGCAGCCCGTGGGGGACTAGCGGGGATGAGGAGCAGTACTTC. It is translated as CASSPWGTSGDEEQYF.

This clonotype has a handful of counts. The rearrangement links TRBV29-1 to TRBJ2-6, with D hard to call. Per the germline V gene, CDR1 is SQVTM and CDR2 is ANQGSEA. V lost 2 bases and J lost 4, with 3 bases in between. The CDR3 runs 12 residues. Here the CDR3 DNA reads TGCAGCGTTGAAACCGGGGCCAACGTCCTGACTTTC. As protein: CSVETGANVLTF.

This clonotype was detected a few times. The genes are TRBV20-1 and TRBJ2-1; no definite D call. This CDR3 has 15 residues. Germline-derived CDR1 and CDR2 are DFQATT and SNEGSKA (reference sequence). The ends were cut back, 0 bases at V and 2 bases at J, with 11 bases in the middle. The CDR3 here is CSARDTQTTYNEQFF. The CDR3 region has the DNA TGCAGTGCTAGAGATACCCAAACGACCTACAATGAGCAGTTCTTC.

This clonotype came up a few times. This chain joins TRBV7-2 and TRBJ2-5, with 7 bases lining up with TRBD2. Germline assignment: CDR1 SGHTA and CDR2 FQGNSA. The ends lost 2 bases at V and 4 bases at J; junction bases unmatched: 13. The CDR3 totals 17 residues. CDR3 amino acids: CASSLRDYGGVGETQYF. The CDR3 coding sequence is TGTGCCAGCAGCTTACGGGACTACGGGGGAGTAGGAGAGACCCAGTACTTC.

This clonotype was picked up a small number of times. This chain connects TRBV7-3 to TRBJ1-2; 10 nucleotides align to TRBD1. Germline CDR1 SGHTA, CDR2 FQGTGA. This CDR3 is built from 15 residues. V dropped 5 bases and J dropped 4; count of bases not matched to a gene: 7. The CDR3 region is CASSLGQGDRYGYTF. The CDR3 coding sequence is TGTGCCAGCAGCCTCGGACAGGGGGACCGCTATGGCTACACCTTC.

The V gene is TRBV20-1, the J gene TRBJ2-3, with 10 bases aligning to TRBD2. J was trimmed by 2 bases and V by 7 bases; bases with no gene match: 3. The V gene's germline CDR1 is DFQATT and CDR2 SNEGSKA (reference sequence). The CDR3 is made up of 13 amino acids. CDR3 DNA sequence: TGCAGTGGGCTAGCGGGGGTCACAGATACGCAGTATTTT. Encoded protein: CSGLAGVTDTQYF.

This clonotype came up a few times. This CDR3 is CASSLDTSGGELFF. In nucleotides, the CDR3 is TGCGCCAGCAGCTTGGATACAAGCGGCGGGGAGCTGTTTTTT. This chain connects TRBV5-1 to TRBJ2-2; weak D call: TRBD2 (5 bases). The germline CDR1 and CDR2 sequences are SGHRS and YFSETQ. The CDR3 totals 14 residues. Trimming stripped 0 bases from V and 7 bases from J, with 10 bases between.

The table lists this clonotype with a few counts. The V and J genes are TRBV20-1 and TRBJ2-3, with 10 bases identical to TRBD2. The length of the CDR3 is 14 residues. CDR1 is DFQATT and CDR2 is SNEGSKA in the germline V gene (reference sequence). After removal of 2 bases from V and 3 bases from J, the junction contained 2 bases not matched to a gene. The CDR3 DNA sequence: TGCAGTGCTAGATGGACTAGCGGAACAGATACGCAGTATTTT. Its translation is CSARWTSGTDTQYF.

This clonotype was counted between two and nine times. The chain employs TRBV7-2 and TRBJ2-5, with D perhaps matching TRBD1 (6 bases). Trimming took off 5 bases at V and 4 bases at J, with 11 bases between the two ends. Germline CDR1 and CDR2: SGHTA and FQGNSA. There are 13 residues in the CDR3. The CDR3 region is CASSRSGAETQYF. CDR3 nucleotide sequence: TGTGCCAGCAGCCGCTCAGGGGCAGAGACCCAGTACTTC.

The CDR3 region has the DNA TGTGCCAGCAGTCGACAGGATTCAGCCAGCTACACCTTC. The encoded protein is CASSRQDSASYTF. The genes are TRBV3-1 and TRBJ1-2; the D gene is possibly TRBD1 (6 bases). Trimming removed 6 bases from V and 9 bases from J, with 17 bases in between. CDR1 and CDR2 (germline): LGHDT, YNNKEL (reference sequence). This CDR3 is 13 amino acids long.

The CDR3 DNA reads as TGTGCCACCAGCAGAGGGGGGTATACGCAGTATTTT. Residues: CATSRGGYTQYF. The chain has TRBV15 and TRBJ2-3; D may correspond to TRBD1 or TRBD2 (5 bases each). CDR1 is LNHNV, CDR2 YYDKDF, per germline (reference sequence). V shed 1 base and J shed 7 bases, with 6 bases lying between them. The CDR3 is 12 residues long.

The CDR3 DNA reads as TGTGCCAGCAGCCTTGGGCCGAACCCTACAGATACGCAGTATTTT. This sequence encodes CASSLGPNPTDTQYF. The J gene is TRBJ2-3, the V gene TRBV7-9; unclear D gene. The CDR3 is 15 amino acids. The V end was cut by 5 bases, the J end by 3 bases, with 15 bases between. Looked up from germline, CDR1 is SEHNR and CDR2 is FQNEAQ (reference sequence).

The chain carries TRBV6-5 and TRBJ2-5; D tentatively fits TRBD1 or TRBD2 (6 bases each). Between the trimmed V and J ends, which lost 0 bases and 4 bases, there was a span of 12 bases. CDR3 length: 15 residues. Looked up from germline, CDR1 is MNHEY and CDR2 is SVGAGI. This CDR3 reads CASSYSGGGPETQYF. In DNA, the CDR3 is TGTGCCAGCAGTTACTCAGGAGGGGGACCAGAGACCCAGTACTTC.

The chain is built from TRBV7-2 and TRBJ2-4; D tentatively reads TRBD1 or TRBD2 (5 bases each). Germline assignment: CDR1 SGHTA and CDR2 FQGNSA. This CDR3 has 13 residues. Trimming took off 3 bases at V and 15 bases at J, with 18 bases between the two ends. In nucleotides, the CDR3 is TGTGCCAGCAGCTTTGAGCGAGAGGGGTTAGTGTACTTC. Amino acid sequence: CASSFEREGLVYF.

This clonotype appeared a few times. The junction and the germline gene differ at one end; a read error may be behind it. The chain recombines TRBV5-1 with TRBJ2-6; TRBD1 might be the D (5 bases). The CDR3 is 15 residues long. CDR1 and CDR2 (germline): SGHRS, YFSETQ. DNA for the CDR3: TGCGCCAGCAGCCAAACCGTCTCTGGGGCCAACGTCCGGACTTTC. Its protein product is CASSQTVSGANVRTF. Combining the CDR3 with reference TRBV5-1 and TRBJ2-6 gives the whole variable domain KAGVTQTPRYLIKTRGQQVTLSCSPISGHRSVSWYQQTPGQGLQFLFEYFSETQRNKGNFPGRFSGRQFSNSRSEMNVSTLELGDSALYLCASSQTVSGANVRTFGAGSRLTVL.

The chain employs TRBV5-1 and TRBJ2-7; no clear D. Trimming took 0 bases from V and 2 from J, leaving 9 bases between them. The CDR3 consists of 14 residues. Germline V gives CDR1 SGHRS, CDR2 YFSETQ. CDR3 nucleotides: TGCGCCAGCAGCTTGGGCGTCGTGGCCTACGAGCAGTACTTC. It is translated as CASSLGVVAYEQYF.

The J gene is TRBJ2-1, the V gene TRBV15; D not resolved. The V gene's germline CDR1 is LNHNV and CDR2 YYDKDF (reference sequence). V was cut by 1 base and J by 4 bases, with 5 bases left in between. The CDR3 totals 13 residues. The CDR3 sequence: CATSRVVYNEQFF. CDR3 nucleotides: TGTGCCACCAGCAGAGTGGTATACAATGAGCAGTTCTTC.